What follows are 12 T cell receptor beta chains derived from one specimen sequenced in a study of cytotoxic CD8 clonotypes in ibrutinib-treated CLL. TCRdb's table, derived via immunoSEQ multiplex PCR, lists solely in-frame clones and lacks some. Of some 200,000 clones in the sample, 75% to 85% were seen once. The source material was PBMCs, sampled after 12 months of ibrutinib treatment. The receptors derive from a human donor with chronic lymphocytic leukemia.

The chain carries TRBV5-6 and TRBJ2-7; TRBD1 matches 8 bases. The J segment lost 4 bases and the V segment lost 3 bases, leaving 12 bases of the junction unmatched. Germline-derived CDR1 and CDR2 are SGHDT and YYEEEE. This CDR3 region has 16 residues. The CDR3 loop is CASSSSLDRGPYEQYF. Here the CDR3 DNA reads TGTGCCAGCAGCTCCTCACTTGACAGGGGACCTTACGAGCAGTACTTC.

The J gene is TRBJ1-6, the V gene TRBV19; D is ambiguous. Trimming stripped 8 bases from V and 8 bases from J, with 16 bases between. Germline V CDR1 and CDR2: LNHDA, SQIVND (reference sequence). This CDR3 spans 14 amino acids. The CDR3 region is CASHSFERDSPLHF. The CDR3 DNA is TGTGCCAGTCACAGCTTCGAACGGGATTCACCCCTCCACTTT.

The chain has TRBV7-9 and TRBJ1-2, with D possibly being TRBD1 (6 bases). Trimming took off 2 bases at V and 4 bases at J, with 11 bases between the two ends. Germline values: CDR1 SEHNR, CDR2 FQNEAQ (reference sequence). The CDR3 loop spans 14 amino acids. In nucleotides, the CDR3 is TGTGCCAGCAGCTTATTGGGACAAATCTATGGCTACACCTTC. It specifies CASSLLGQIYGYTF.

The rearrangement joins TRBV25-1 to TRBJ2-5, with 8 nucleotides matching TRBD1. The junction had 4 bases not matched to a gene; V was cut back by 4 bases and J by 3 bases. There are 14 residues in the CDR3. Germline V CDR1 and CDR2: MGHDK, SYGVNS. The CDR3 loop reads CASSADRAKETQYF. As DNA, the CDR3 is TGTGCCAGCAGTGCGGACAGGGCGAAAGAGACCCAGTACTTC.

The chain has TRBV7-6 and TRBJ2-2; TRBD2 matches at 9 bases. Germline V gene lookup returns CDR1 SGHVS and CDR2 FNYEAQ. The CDR3 consists of 15 residues. Unmatched junction bases numbered 12, after V lost 10 bases and J lost 6 bases. The CDR3 loop is CATTPIAGVAGELFF. The CDR3 DNA sequence: TGTGCCACCACACCCATAGCGGGAGTTGCCGGGGAGCTGTTTTTT.

V usage is TRBV7-3 and J usage is TRBJ1-6; 8 bases line up with TRBD1. CDR1 and CDR2 from the germline V gene are SGHTA and FQGTGA. The CDR3 extends over 18 amino acids. Germline trimming cut 1 base from V and 10 bases from J; bases unmatched to any gene: 15. The CDR3: CASSLRARDRPPKSPLHF. The CDR3 bases are TGTGCCAGCAGCTTAAGGGCTCGGGACAGGCCCCCGAAATCACCCCTCCACTTT.

This clone was observed a single time. The chain couples TRBV11-2 to TRBJ2-7; D might be TRBD1 or TRBD2, each matching 5 bases. Trimming took off 5 bases at V and 5 bases at J, with 22 bases between the two ends. Germline V gene lookup returns CDR1 SGHAT and CDR2 FQNNGV. The CDR3 is 16 residues long. CDR3 nucleotide sequence: TGTGCCAGCAGCCCACTTGTAGAGGGGATCCGTAACGAGCAGTACTTC. Its protein product is CASSPLVEGIRNEQYF.

This clone was seen only a few times. V is TRBV6-1 and J is TRBJ2-1; possible D gene TRBD1, 5 bases. V was shortened by 3 bases and J by 9 bases, with 15 bases between the two germline ends. CDR1 and CDR2 from the germline V gene are MNHNS and SASEGT. This CDR3 spans 14 amino acids. Here the CDR3 reads CASSEPLRGFEQFF. The CDR3 bases are TGTGCCAGCAGTGAGCCCCTAAGGGGATTTGAGCAGTTCTTC.

In DNA form, the CDR3 reads TGTGCCAGCAGTGACGGGACTCAAGAGACCCAGTACTTC. Protein: CASSDGTQETQYF. The V call is TRBV25-1, the J call TRBJ2-5, with a tentative D call TRBD2 (6 bases). CDR1 MGHDK and CDR2 SYGVNS come from the germline V gene. The V and J ends lost 3 bases and 2 bases respectively, with 7 bases between them. The length of the CDR3 is 13 residues.

The DNA of the CDR3 is TGTGCCTGGGCTCCCGGGACACAGAACACTGAAGCTTTCTTT. Its translation is CAWAPGTQNTEAFF. V and J are TRBV30 and TRBJ1-1; tentative D call: TRBD1 (6 bases). Trimming took off 5 bases at V and 1 base at J, with 14 bases between the two ends. Germline CDR1 reads GTSNPN; CDR2 reads SVGIG (reference sequence). The CDR3 covers 14 residues.

This clone was observed a handful of times. This sequence joins TRBV2 and TRBJ2-5, with 8 positions matching TRBD2. The V and J ends lost 7 bases and 6 bases, in that order; junction bases with no gene match: 7. This CDR3 spans 13 amino acids. Germline V gene sequence: CDR1 SNHLY, CDR2 FYNNEI. CDR3 DNA sequence: TGTGCCAGCAAGTGGCGGGAGGAGAAGACCCAGTACTTC. Translating it yields CASKWREEKTQYF.

V and J are TRBV4-1 and TRBJ2-1; D may be TRBD2 (6 bases). V was trimmed by 3 bases and J by 5 bases, leaving 14 bases between them. CDR1 MGHRA and CDR2 YSYEKL come from the germline V gene. The CDR3 consists of 15 residues. The CDR3 DNA follows: TGCGCCAGCAGCCAGGGCCCGGGGGAAAACAATGAGCAGTTCTTC. Its translation is CASSQGPGENNEQFF.